What follows are 23 T cell receptor beta chains derived from one specimen sequenced in a study of CD8+ T cells in alopecia areata. As the sequencing template, cDNA was produced by extracting RNA and reverse transcribing it. This table comes from immunoSEQ multiplex PCR, and its TCRdb copy is limited to in-frame clones, with some not included. The sample records about 110,000 clones, approximately 61% being singletons. Sequences were obtained from NKG2D-low CD8+ T cells sorted from blood. These TCRs come from a human donor with alopecia areata.

This chain links TRBV9 with TRBJ2-3; D is unclear. Per the germline V gene, CDR1 is SGDLS and CDR2 is YYNGEE. Trimming left V 0 bases short and J 2 bases short, with 10 bases between. The CDR3 sequence is 15 residues long. CDR3 nucleotide sequence: TGTGCCAGCAGCGTAGGAAGGCAGGACACAGATACGCAGTATTTT. As protein: CASSVGRQDTDTQYF.

The rearrangement joins TRBV7-3 to TRBJ2-5, with a weak D call TRBD1 (5 bases). Germline-derived CDR1 and CDR2 are SGHTA and FQGTGA. Between the trimmed V and J ends, which lost 8 bases and 6 bases, there was a span of 16 bases. The CDR3 covers 13 residues. Here the CDR3 DNA reads TGTGCCAGCTCCTCGGACAAGAGACAGACCCAGTACTTC. This encodes CASSSDKRQTQYF.

This clone has just a few counts. This CDR3 is CASRSGTSGRAGETQYF. The CDR3 coding sequence is TGTGCCAGCAGAAGTGGGACTAGCGGGAGGGCCGGGGAGACCCAGTACTTC. The J gene is TRBJ2-5, the V gene TRBV7-8; 16 nucleotides line up with TRBD2. The CDR3 runs to 17 residues. V shed 6 bases, J shed 5 bases, and the junction held 9 bases outside the gene matches. Germline V gene sequence: CDR1 SGHVS, CDR2 FQNEAQ.

The chain employs TRBV7-8 and TRBJ2-7; D gene ambiguous. This CDR3 is built from 11 residues. Germline V gives CDR1 SGHVS, CDR2 FQNEAQ. The germline V and J ends were trimmed by 4 bases and 3 bases, with 4 bases remaining between them. The CDR3 loop is CASSSDYEQYF. The CDR3 region has the DNA TGTGCCAGCAGCTCTGACTACGAGCAGTACTTC.

CDR3 nucleotide sequence: TGTGCCAGCAGCTTGAGGGGACAGGGGATACTCTATGGCTACACCTTC. It encodes CASSLRGQGILYGYTF. The rearrangement joins TRBV5-6 to TRBJ1-2; 10 bases are a match to TRBD1. Trimming removed 1 base from V and 4 bases from J; junction bases left unmatched: 7. The CDR3 extends over 16 amino acids. Germline values: CDR1 SGHDT, CDR2 YYEEEE.

This sequence joins TRBV11-3 and TRBJ1-1, with D possibly being TRBD1 (5 bases). V dropped 5 bases and J dropped 3 bases, with 7 bases sitting between them. The CDR3 runs 12 residues. Germline-derived CDR1 and CDR2 are SGHNT and YENEEA. DNA of the CDR3: TGTGCCAGCAGCCAAGGGGACACTGAAGCTTTCTTT. It codes for CASSQGDTEAFF.

The chain couples TRBV10-1 to TRBJ2-1, with 8 bases matching TRBD2. From germline, CDR1 is WNHNN and CDR2 SYGVQD (reference sequence). The CDR3 contains 17 residues. V lost 0 bases, J lost 2 bases, and 6 bases stayed unmatched. As DNA, the CDR3 is TGCGCCAGCAGTGAGTCGGCGCTAGCGGGTCCCTACAATGAGCAGTTCTTC. Its translation: CASSESALAGPYNEQFF.

The sample holds a few counts of this clone. This chain's CDR3 is CASSQERLNEQFF. As DNA, the CDR3 is TGCGCCAGCAGCCAAGAAAGACTCAATGAGCAGTTCTTC. The rearrangement uses TRBV4-1 and TRBJ2-1; D gene ambiguous. The length of the CDR3 is 13 residues. Germline V gives CDR1 MGHRA, CDR2 YSYEKL. V lost 0 bases and J lost 6, with 6 bases in between.

This chain uses TRBV19 with TRBJ2-1, with TRBD2 matching over 10 bases. Unmatched junction bases numbered 11, after V lost 9 bases and J lost 15 bases. The CDR3 length is 12 residues. Germline lookup yields CDR1 LNHDA and CDR2 SQIVND (reference sequence). In nucleotides, the CDR3 is TGTGCCAGCGAGGGGACTAGCGCCACCCCGTTCTTC. It codes for CASEGTSATPFF.

The rearrangement uses TRBV11-1 and TRBJ1-2; D gene unclear. Germline-derived CDR1 and CDR2 are SGHAT and FQDESV (reference sequence). V shed 5 bases and J shed 5 bases, with 12 bases lying between them. The CDR3 spans 13 residues. CDR3 nucleotide sequence: TGTGCCAGCAGCACGGACCTCCGGTATGGCTACACCTTC. Translation: CASSTDLRYGYTF.

The V and J genes are TRBV14 and TRBJ1-2; D may be TRBD1 (5 bases). The CDR3 extends over 14 amino acids. Germline V gene sequence: CDR1 SGHDN, CDR2 FVKESK. The V end was cut by 0 bases, the J end by 10 bases, with 15 bases between. CDR3 nucleotide sequence: TGTGCCAGCAGCCAAGAGTCTCGGGGCGACTTCTACACCTTC. Residues: CASSQESRGDFYTF. Variable domain in full (rest from reference TRBV14 and TRBJ1-2): EAGVTQFPSHSVIEKGQTVTLRCDPISGHDNLYWYRRVMGKEIKFLLHFVKESKQDESGMPNNRFLAERTGGTYSTLKVQPAELEDSGVYFCASSQESRGDFYTFGSGTRLTVV.

The sample holds a few counts of this clone. The J gene is TRBJ2-7, the V gene TRBV29-1, with TRBD1 as a possible D gene (5 bases). The germline V and J ends were trimmed by 2 bases and 2 bases, with 10 bases remaining between them. Per the germline V gene, CDR1 is SQVTM and CDR2 is ANQGSEA. The CDR3 runs 13 residues. In DNA form, the CDR3 reads TGCAGCGTTGAAATTGAGACAGCCTACGAGCAGTACTTC. The encoded protein is CSVEIETAYEQYF.

In this sample, this clone turned up once. CDR3 residues: CASSASGRKYEQYF. The CDR3 DNA sequence: TGTGCCAGCAGTGCGAGCGGGAGGAAGTACGAGCAGTACTTC. This rearrangement joins TRBV6-5 to TRBJ2-7; 9 positions agree with TRBD2. This CDR3 region has 14 residues. V dropped 5 bases and J dropped 4; count of bases not matched to a gene: 6. The germline gives CDR1 MNHEY, CDR2 SVGAGI.

The rearrangement uses TRBV7-9 and TRBJ1-1, with D maybe TRBD1 (5 bases). Germline V gives CDR1 SEHNR, CDR2 FQNEAQ (reference sequence). CDR3 size: 14 residues. V was cut by 8 bases and J by 0 bases, with 13 bases left in between. This CDR3 is CASPGLNLNTEAFF. DNA for the CDR3: TGTGCCAGCCCAGGGCTCAATCTGAACACTGAAGCTTTCTTT.

The chain uses TRBV15 and TRBJ2-2, with D uncertain. Germline-derived CDR1 and CDR2 are LNHNV and YYDKDF (reference sequence). V lost 5 bases, J lost 2 bases, and 3 bases lay in between. The CDR3 has 12 residues. DNA of the CDR3: TGTGCCACCAGCCCCAACACCGGGGAGCTGTTTTTT. Its translation: CATSPNTGELFF.

This clone was found a few times. The rearrangement joins TRBV2 to TRBJ2-3; TRBD2 agrees at 12 bases. This CDR3 has 15 amino acids. The V and J ends lost 3 bases and 4 bases, in that order; junction bases with no gene match: 2. Germline V gene lookup returns CDR1 SNHLY and CDR2 FYNNEI. In DNA, the CDR3 is TGTGCCAGCAGTGAGACTAGCGGGAGCGCAGATACGCAGTATTTT. This gives the protein CASSETSGSADTQYF.

This chain connects TRBV28 to TRBJ2-7; D not certain. The CDR3 is 12 amino acids. Trimming stripped 3 bases from V and 2 bases from J, with 5 bases between. CDR1 is MDHEN and CDR2 is SYDVKM in the germline V gene. The CDR3 DNA sequence: TGTGCCAGCAGTTTGCCCCCCTACGAGCAGTACTTC. It is translated as CASSLPPYEQYF. Complete variable domain (other parts from reference TRBV28 and TRBJ2-7): DVKVTQSSRYLVKRTGEKVFLECVQDMDHENMFWYRQDPGLGLRLIYFSYDVKMKEKGDIPEGYSVSREKKERFSLILESASTNQTSMYLCASSLPPYEQYFGPGTRLTVT.

This clone appeared a few times. The V call is TRBV13, the J call TRBJ2-7; 8 bases align to TRBD2. The CDR3 sequence is 13 residues long. Per the germline V gene, CDR1 is PRHDT and CDR2 is FYEKMQ (reference sequence). J gave up 7 bases and V 8 bases, and 10 bases lay outside the gene matches. As DNA, the CDR3 is TGTGCCAGCTGTAGCGGGACCCTCCGGGAGCAGTACTTC. It encodes CASCSGTLREQYF.

This clone was detected a few times. The CDR3 reads CASSQTQSDTQYF. CDR3 bases: TGTGCCAGCAGCCAGACCCAGTCAGATACGCAGTATTTT. The chain carries TRBV14 and TRBJ2-3; D call uncertain. The CDR3 extends over 13 amino acids. V was shortened by 3 bases and J by 4 bases, with 8 bases between the two germline ends. The germline V gene encodes CDR1 SGHDN and CDR2 FVKESK. Filled out from reference TRBV14 and TRBJ2-3, the complete variable domain reads EAGVTQFPSHSVIEKGQTVTLRCDPISGHDNLYWYRRVMGKEIKFLLHFVKESKQDESGMPNNRFLAERTGGTYSTLKVQPAELEDSGVYFCASSQTQSDTQYFGPGTRLTVL.

The chain couples TRBV9 to TRBJ2-1; no clear D gene. The CDR3 has 11 residues. From germline, CDR1 is SGDLS and CDR2 YYNGEE. V shed 3 bases and J shed 7 bases, with 5 bases lying between them. CDR3 loop: CASSATNEQFF. CDR3 in DNA: TGTGCCAGCAGCGCAACGAATGAGCAGTTCTTC.

The chain is built from TRBV2 and TRBJ2-3; the match to TRBD2 covers 9 bases. Germline V gene lookup returns CDR1 SNHLY and CDR2 FYNNEI. J lost 0 bases, V lost 6 bases, and 4 bases had no gene match. The CDR3 spans 15 residues. CDR3: CASRPSGRSTDTQYF. The CDR3 DNA reads as TGTGCCAGCAGACCCAGCGGGAGGAGCACAGATACGCAGTATTTT.

CDR3 bases: TGTGCCAGCAGTCCCCTAGATAGCGGAGGGTCCTACGAGCAGTACTTC. Translated: CASSPLDSGGSYEQYF. The chain has TRBV28 and TRBJ2-7; TRBD2 might be the D (6 bases). CDR1 and CDR2 from the germline V gene are MDHEN and SYDVKM. The germline V and J ends were trimmed by 5 bases and 1 base, with 18 bases remaining between them. The CDR3 is made up of 16 amino acids.

V usage is TRBV7-2 and J usage is TRBJ2-2; TRBD1 agrees at 10 bases. CDR3 length: 16 amino acids. Germline CDR1 SGHTA, CDR2 FQGNSA. With V trimmed by 6 bases and J by 5 bases, 9 bases remained unmatched. The CDR3 is CASRTSRTGGTGELFF. For the CDR3, the DNA is TGTGCCAGCAGGACCTCCAGGACAGGGGGGACCGGGGAGCTGTTTTTT. The full variable domain, its missing parts supplied by reference TRBV7-2 and TRBJ2-2, is GAGVSQSPSNKVTEKGKDVELRCDPISGHTALYWYRQSLGQGLEFLIYFQGNSAPDKSGLPSDRFSAERTGGSVSTLTIQRTQQEDSAVYLCASRTSRTGGTGELFFGEGSRLTVL.